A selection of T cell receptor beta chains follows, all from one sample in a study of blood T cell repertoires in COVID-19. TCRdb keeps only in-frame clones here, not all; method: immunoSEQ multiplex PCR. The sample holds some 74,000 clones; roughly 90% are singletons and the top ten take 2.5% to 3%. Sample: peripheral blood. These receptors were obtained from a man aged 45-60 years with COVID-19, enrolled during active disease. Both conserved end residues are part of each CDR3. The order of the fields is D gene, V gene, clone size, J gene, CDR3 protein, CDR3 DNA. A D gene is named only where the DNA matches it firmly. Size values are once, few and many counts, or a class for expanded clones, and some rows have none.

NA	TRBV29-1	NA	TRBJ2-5	CSVSPPSGVGETQYF	TGCAGCGTTTCTCCCCCTTCGGGGGTCGGAGAGACCCAGTACTTC
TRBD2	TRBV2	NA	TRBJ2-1	CASSSGSNDEQFF	TGTGCCAGCAGTAGCGGGAGTAATGATGAGCAGTTCTTC
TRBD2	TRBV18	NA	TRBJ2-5	CASSPAWGGEETQYF	TGTGCCAGCTCACCTGCTTGGGGAGGGGAAGAGACCCAGTACTTC
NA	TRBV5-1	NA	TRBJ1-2	CASSAGRGAGGYTF	TGCGCCAGCAGCGCGGGGCGGGGGGCAGGAGGCTACACCTTC
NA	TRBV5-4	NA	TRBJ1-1	CASSHTAMNTEAFF	TGTGCCAGCAGCCATACAGCCATGAACACTGAAGCTTTCTTT
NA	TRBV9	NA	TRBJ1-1	CASSVGELNTEAFF	TGTGCCAGCAGCGTAGGAGAACTGAACACTGAAGCTTTCTTT
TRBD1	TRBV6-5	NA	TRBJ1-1	CATNRGARGTEAFF	TGTGCCACAAACAGGGGCGCTCGAGGGACTGAAGCTTTCTTT
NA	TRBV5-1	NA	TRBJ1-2	CASSRFEVDYGYTF	TGCGCCAGCAGCCGGTTCGAGGTGGACTATGGCTACACCTTC
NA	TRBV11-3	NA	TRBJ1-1	CASSLVQSGFDTEAFF	TGTGCCAGCAGCTTAGTTCAGTCGGGTTTCGACACTGAAGCTTTCTTT
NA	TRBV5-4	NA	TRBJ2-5	CASSTTVSETQYF	TGTGCCAGCAGCACGACAGTTTCAGAGACCCAGTACTTC
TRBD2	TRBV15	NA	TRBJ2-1	CATSRAPASGSYNEQFF	TGTGCCACCAGCAGAGCCCCTGCTAGCGGTTCCTACAATGAGCAGTTCTTC
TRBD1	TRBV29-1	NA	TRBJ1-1	CSATGQGNTEAFF	TGCAGCGCGACGGGACAGGGGAACACTGAAGCTTTCTTT
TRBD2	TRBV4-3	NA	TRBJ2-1	CASSQTSGSYYNEQFF	TGCGCCAGCAGCCAAACCAGCGGGAGTTACTACAATGAGCAGTTCTTC
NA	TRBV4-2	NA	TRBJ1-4	CASSHATGFSDEKLFF	TGTGCCAGCAGCCACGCCACAGGGTTCTCGGATGAAAAACTGTTTTTT
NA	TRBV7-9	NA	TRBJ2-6	CASREAARRSGGANVLTF	TGTGCCAGCAGGGAAGCAGCCAGGCGTTCAGGTGGGGCCAACGTCCTGACTTTC
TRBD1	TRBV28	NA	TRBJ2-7	CASRSRDRWEYYEQYF	TGTGCCAGCAGGTCTCGGGACAGGTGGGAATACTACGAGCAGTACTTC
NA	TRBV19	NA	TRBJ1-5	CASSITATRPQHF	TGTGCCAGTAGTATAACAGCCACGAGGCCCCAGCATTTT
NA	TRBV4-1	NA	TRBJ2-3	CASSQDNSRGTDTQYF	TGCGCCAGCAGCCAAGATAACTCGAGGGGCACAGATACGCAGTATTTT
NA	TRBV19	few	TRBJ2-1	CASSIAGRIGEQFF	TGTGCCAGTAGTATAGCAGGGCGAATTGGTGAGCAGTTCTTC
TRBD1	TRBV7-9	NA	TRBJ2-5	CASSPGQGVETQYF	TGTGCCAGCAGCCCGGGACAGGGAGTAGAGACCCAGTACTTC
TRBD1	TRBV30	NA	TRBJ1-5	CAWSVPGGIKGNQPQHF	TGTGCCTGGAGTGTCCCAGGGGGCATTAAGGGCAATCAGCCCCAGCATTTT
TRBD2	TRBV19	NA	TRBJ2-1	CASRGKAGVGNEQFF	TGTGCCAGTAGGGGTAAGGCGGGAGTGGGCAATGAGCAGTTCTTC
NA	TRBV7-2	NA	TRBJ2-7	CASSSGPVGYEQYF	TGTGCCAGCAGCAGCGGGCCGGTCGGCTACGAGCAGTACTTC
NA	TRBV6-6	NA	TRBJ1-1	CASKQGNGDAFF	TGTGCCAGCAAGCAGGGGAACGGTGATGCTTTCTTT
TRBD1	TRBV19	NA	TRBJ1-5	CASRRTGDSNQPQHF	TGTGCCAGTAGGCGGACAGGGGATAGCAATCAGCCCCAGCATTTT
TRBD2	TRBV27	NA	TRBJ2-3	CASSSTTSGGLGDTQYF	TGTGCCAGCAGTTCGACGACTAGCGGGGGGCTCGGAGATACGCAGTATTTT
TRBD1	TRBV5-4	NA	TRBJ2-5	CASSRDARGQETQYF	TGTGCCAGCAGCCGCGACGCCAGGGGGCAAGAGACCCAGTACTTC